The present T cell receptor (beta chain) was sequenced within a study of blood T cells in healthy people across ages. Germline lookup yields CDR1 SGDLS and CDR2 YYNGEE. The CDR3 consists of 16 residues. Concerning this clonotype: Its ends do not fully match the called genes, so a read error is possible.

PCR was performed a second time for roughly 6 to 12 cycles using a sample-barcoded 5' primer and a J-beta primer mix. In TCRdb, the 5' RACE reads were re-called with MiXCR into one record per CDR3 protein. Of approximately 1.5 million distinct CDR3 sequences listed, roughly 43% are singletons. The chain employs TRBV9 and TRBJ2-5; the match to TRBD1 covers 8 bases. The sequence was collected from a woman between 18 and 29 years old in good health. Material for sequencing was blood. The CDR3 bases are TGTGCCGGCAGCGTAAATACAGGGGGAGGCCAAGAGACCCAGTACTTC. Protein product: CAGSVNTGGGQETQYF. Supplemented by reference TRBV9 and TRBJ2-5, the full variable domain reads DSGVTQTPKHLITATGQRVTLRCSPRSGDLSVYWYQQSLDQGLQFLIQYYNGEERAKGNILERFSAQQFPDLHSELNLSSLELGDSALYFCAGSVNTGGGQETQYFGPGTRLLVL.